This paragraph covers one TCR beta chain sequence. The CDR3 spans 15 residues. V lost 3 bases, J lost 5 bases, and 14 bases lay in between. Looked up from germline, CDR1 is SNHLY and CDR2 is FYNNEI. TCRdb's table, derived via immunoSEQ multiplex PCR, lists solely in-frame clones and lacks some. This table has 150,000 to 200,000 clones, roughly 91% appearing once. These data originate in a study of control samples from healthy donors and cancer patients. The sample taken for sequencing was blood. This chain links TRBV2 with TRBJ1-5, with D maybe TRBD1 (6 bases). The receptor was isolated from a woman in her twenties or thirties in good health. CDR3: CASSEGGGRYQPQHF. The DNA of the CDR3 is TGTGCCAGCAGTGAGGGAGGGGGTAGATATCAGCCCCAGCATTTT. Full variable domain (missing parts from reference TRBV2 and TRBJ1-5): EPEVTQTPSHQVTQMGQEVILRCVPISNHLYFYWYRQILGQKVEFLVSFYNNEISEKSEIFDDQFSVERPDGSNFTLKIRSTKLEDSAMYFCASSEGGGRYQPQHFGDGTRLSIL.